These 9 T cell receptor beta chains share one sample of origin, sequenced in a study of cytomegalovirus exposure and HLA in healthy donors. The PCR used 60 Vbeta and 13 Jbeta primers. Produced via immunoSEQ multiplex PCR; TCRdb's table is partial and in-frame only. This sample carries 40,000 or so clones, 66% of them seen once, and the ten largest clones take roughly 18%. Material for sequencing was PBMCs. The receptors shown here come from a man aged 45 to 65 in good health and CMV-seropositive.

The CDR3 here is CASRVYRQGAHEQYF. The CDR3 coding sequence is TGTGCCAGCAGGGTTTATAGACAGGGGGCTCACGAGCAGTACTTC. The J gene is TRBJ2-7, the V gene TRBV28; TRBD1 matches 10 bases. Germline CDR1 reads MDHEN; CDR2 reads SYDVKM. This CDR3 is built from 15 residues. With 6 bases clipped from V and 5 bases from J, the junction kept 10 bases outside the gene matches.

The CDR3 reads CASSYSSSGDTQYF. The CDR3 nucleotides are TGTGCCAGCAGTTACTCGAGCAGCGGAGATACGCAGTATTTT. The chain employs TRBV6-5 and TRBJ2-3; D may be TRBD2 (5 bases). Trimming took off 0 bases at V and 5 bases at J, with 9 bases between the two ends. Germline loops: CDR1 MNHEY, CDR2 SVGAGI. The CDR3 loop spans 14 amino acids.

This clone was detected a few times. The chain employs TRBV6-7 and TRBJ2-3, with 10 positions matching TRBD2. TRBV6-7 falls under the ORF class, with uncertain function. CDR3 length: 17 residues. The V gene end was trimmed by 7 bases and the J gene end by 1 base; junction bases not matched to a gene: 11. CDR3 amino acids: CASTHRGSGGCTDTQYF. The CDR3 coding sequence is TGTGCCAGCACCCATAGGGGTAGCGGGGGGTGCACAGATACGCAGTATTTT.

This clone has more than one count but fewer than ten. The rearrangement uses TRBV6-5 and TRBJ2-1; unclear D gene. CDR3 size: 12 residues. From germline, CDR1 is MNHEY and CDR2 SVGAGI. Between the trimmed V and J ends, which lost 6 bases and 11 bases, there was a span of 14 bases. The CDR3, as DNA: TGTGCCAGCAGCAAGACACCGCTGAAGCAGTTCTTC. Protein: CASSKTPLKQFF.

The rearrangement joins TRBV23-1 to TRBJ2-7; 9 bases are a match to TRBD1. TRBV23-1 has ORF status, its function being uncertain. The CDR3 extends over 17 amino acids. V lost 2 bases and J lost 5; bases outside the gene matches: 13. CDR3 sequence: CASSQEAGTGSFDEQYF. In DNA, the CDR3 is TGCGCCAGCAGTCAAGAAGCCGGGACAGGGTCTTTCGACGAGCAGTACTTC.

V gene TRBV4-1 combines with J gene TRBJ2-7; 9 positions match TRBD1. CDR1 and CDR2 from the germline V gene are MGHRA and YSYEKL. The junction had 3 bases not matched to a gene; V was cut back by 1 base and J by 2 bases. CDR3 length: 15 residues. The DNA for the CDR3 is TGCGCCAGCAGCCAAGTCGGGACAGGGACCTACGAGCAGTACTTC. Its protein is CASSQVGTGTYEQYF.

The chain has TRBV7-2 and TRBJ1-1; no reliable D call. Germline V gene data show CDR1 as SGHTA and CDR2 as FQGNSA. This CDR3 region has 15 residues. With 0 bases removed from V and 0 bases from J, the gap between germline ends came to 8 bases. The CDR3 here is CASSLATRVNTEAFF. CDR3 coding DNA: TGTGCCAGCAGCTTAGCAACTCGGGTGAACACTGAAGCTTTCTTT.

V gene TRBV10-3 combines with J gene TRBJ2-1, with 10 nucleotides matching TRBD2. Looked up from germline, CDR1 is ENHRY and CDR2 is SYGVKD. The CDR3 has 16 amino acids. Trimming removed 3 bases from V and 5 bases from J; junction bases left unmatched: 7. The CDR3 sequence is CAISDGLAARDNEQFF. The CDR3 DNA sequence: TGTGCCATCAGTGACGGACTAGCGGCTCGGGACAATGAGCAGTTCTTC.

There are a few counts of this clone. The chain combines TRBV7-2 with TRBJ2-2; D remains ambiguous. Germline V CDR1 and CDR2: SGHTA, FQGNSA. V was cut by 5 bases and J by 1 base, with 11 bases left in between. This CDR3 has 15 residues. Here the CDR3 reads CASSDLIGNTGELFF. In DNA form, the CDR3 reads TGTGCCAGCAGCGACTTAATAGGGAACACCGGGGAGCTGTTTTTT. The full variable domain, completed using reference TRBV7-2 and TRBJ2-2, is GAGVSQSPSNKVTEKGKDVELRCDPISGHTALYWYRQSLGQGLEFLIYFQGNSAPDKSGLPSDRFSAERTGGSVSTLTIQRTQQEDSAVYLCASSDLIGNTGELFFGEGSRLTVL.